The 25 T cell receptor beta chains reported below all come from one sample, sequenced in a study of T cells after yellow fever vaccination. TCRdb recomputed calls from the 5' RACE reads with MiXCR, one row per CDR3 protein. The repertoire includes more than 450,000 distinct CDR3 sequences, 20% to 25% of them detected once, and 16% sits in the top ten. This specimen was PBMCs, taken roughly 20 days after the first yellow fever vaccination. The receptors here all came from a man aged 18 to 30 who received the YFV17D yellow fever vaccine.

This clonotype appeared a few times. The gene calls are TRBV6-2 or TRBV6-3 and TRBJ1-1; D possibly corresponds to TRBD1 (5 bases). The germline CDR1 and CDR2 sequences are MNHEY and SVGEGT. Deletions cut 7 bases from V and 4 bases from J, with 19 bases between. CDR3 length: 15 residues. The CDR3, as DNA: TGTGCCAGCACCCGATCCAGGGATTCGGGCACTGAAGCTTTCTTT. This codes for CASTRSRDSGTEAFF.

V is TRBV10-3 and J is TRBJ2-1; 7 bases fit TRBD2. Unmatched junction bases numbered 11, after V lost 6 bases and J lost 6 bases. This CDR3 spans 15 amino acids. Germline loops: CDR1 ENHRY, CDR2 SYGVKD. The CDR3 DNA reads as TGTGCCATCAGACCTGGACTAGTCGCAATCAATGAGCAGTTCTTC. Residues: CAIRPGLVAINEQFF.

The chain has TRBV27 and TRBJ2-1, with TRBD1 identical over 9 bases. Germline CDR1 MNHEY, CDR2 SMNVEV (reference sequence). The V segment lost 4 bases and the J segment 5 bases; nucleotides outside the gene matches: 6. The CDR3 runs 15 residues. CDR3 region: CASSSGQGLNNEQFF. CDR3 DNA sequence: TGTGCCAGCAGTTCAGGACAGGGGCTCAACAATGAGCAGTTCTTC.

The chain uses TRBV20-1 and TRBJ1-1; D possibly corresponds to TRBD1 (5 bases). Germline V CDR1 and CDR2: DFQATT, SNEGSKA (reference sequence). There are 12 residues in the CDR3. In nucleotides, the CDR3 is TGCCTGGGGCGGGGAATGAACACTGAAGCTTTCTTT. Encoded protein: CLGRGMNTEAFF.

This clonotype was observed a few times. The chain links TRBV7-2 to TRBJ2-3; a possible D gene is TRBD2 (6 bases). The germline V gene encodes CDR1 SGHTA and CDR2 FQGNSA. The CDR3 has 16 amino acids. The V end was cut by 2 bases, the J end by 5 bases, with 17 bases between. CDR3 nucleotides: TGTGCCAGCAGCTTATTCGAGCGGGCCAACCGAGATACGCAGTATTTT. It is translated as CASSLFERANRDTQYF.

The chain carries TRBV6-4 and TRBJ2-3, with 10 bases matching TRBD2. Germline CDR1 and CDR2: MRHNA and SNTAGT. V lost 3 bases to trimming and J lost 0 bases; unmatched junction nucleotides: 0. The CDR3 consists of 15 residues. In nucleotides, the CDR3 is TGTGCCAGCAGTGAAGCGGGGGGGAGCACAGATACGCAGTATTTT. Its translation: CASSEAGGSTDTQYF.

CDR3 protein: CASSFGPGQGDYGYTF. The CDR3 DNA reads TGTGCCAGCAGCTTTGGGCCGGGACAAGGGGACTATGGCTACACCTTC. The chain carries TRBV5-8 and TRBJ1-2; perhaps TRBD1 as D (6 bases). V lost 2 bases and J 3 bases, leaving 17 bases between the germline ends. The V gene's germline CDR1 is SGHTS and CDR2 YDEGEE. This CDR3 region has 16 residues.

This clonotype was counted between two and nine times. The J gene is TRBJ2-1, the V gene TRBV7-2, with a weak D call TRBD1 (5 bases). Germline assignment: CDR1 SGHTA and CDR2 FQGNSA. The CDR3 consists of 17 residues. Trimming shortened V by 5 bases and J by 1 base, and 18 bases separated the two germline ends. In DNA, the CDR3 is TGTGCCAGCAGCGCTAGACTCTCGACAGATTCCTACAATGAGCAGTTCTTC. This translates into CASSARLSTDSYNEQFF.

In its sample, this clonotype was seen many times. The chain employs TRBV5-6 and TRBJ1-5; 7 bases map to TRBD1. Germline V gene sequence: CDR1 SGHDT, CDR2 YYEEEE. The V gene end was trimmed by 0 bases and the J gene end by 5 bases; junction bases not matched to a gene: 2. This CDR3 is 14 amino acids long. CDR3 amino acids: CASSLGQGHQPQHF. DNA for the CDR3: TGTGCCAGCAGCTTGGGACAGGGCCATCAGCCCCAGCATTTT.

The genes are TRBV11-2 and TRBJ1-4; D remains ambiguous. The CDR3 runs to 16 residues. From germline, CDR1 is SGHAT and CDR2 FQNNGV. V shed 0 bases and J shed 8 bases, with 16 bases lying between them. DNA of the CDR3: TGTGCCAGCAGCTTAGACAACTTCGCGACCAGGGAAAAACTGTTTTTT. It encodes CASSLDNFATREKLFF.

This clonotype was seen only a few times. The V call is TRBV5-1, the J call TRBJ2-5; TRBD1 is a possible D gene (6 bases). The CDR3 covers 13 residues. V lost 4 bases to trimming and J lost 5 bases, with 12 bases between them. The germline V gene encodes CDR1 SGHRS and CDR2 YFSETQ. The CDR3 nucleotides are TGCGCCAGCAGCCAGGGGTCGGGGGAGACCCAGTACTTC. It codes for CASSQGSGETQYF. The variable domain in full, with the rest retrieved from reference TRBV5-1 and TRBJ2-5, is KAGVTQTPRYLIKTRGQQVTLSCSPISGHRSVSWYQQTPGQGLQFLFEYFSETQRNKGNFPGRFSGRQFSNSRSEMNVSTLELGDSALYLCASSQGSGETQYFGPGTRLLVL.

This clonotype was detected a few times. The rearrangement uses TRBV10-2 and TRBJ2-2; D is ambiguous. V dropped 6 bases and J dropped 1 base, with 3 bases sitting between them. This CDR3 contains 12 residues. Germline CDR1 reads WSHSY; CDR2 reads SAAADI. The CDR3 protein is CASSGNTGELFF. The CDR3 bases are TGCGCCAGCAGCGGGAACACCGGGGAGCTGTTTTTT.

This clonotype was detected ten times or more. The CDR3 region has the DNA TGCGCCAGCAGCCAAGATTGGGGGCCCGGGGAGCTGTTTTTT. Amino acids: CASSQDWGPGELFF. The V call is TRBV4-3, the J call TRBJ2-2; D might be TRBD1 (6 bases). CDR1 and CDR2 (germline): LGHNA, YSLEER. There are 14 residues in the CDR3. Trimming shortened V by 0 bases and J by 6 bases, and 8 bases separated the two germline ends.

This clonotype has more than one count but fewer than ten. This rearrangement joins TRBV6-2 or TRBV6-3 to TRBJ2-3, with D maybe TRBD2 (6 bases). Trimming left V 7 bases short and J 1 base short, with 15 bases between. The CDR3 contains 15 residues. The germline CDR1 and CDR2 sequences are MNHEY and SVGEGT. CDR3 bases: TGTGCCAGCAAAAGGAGGGCTAGCGGCACAGATACGCAGTATTTT. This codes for CASKRRASGTDTQYF.

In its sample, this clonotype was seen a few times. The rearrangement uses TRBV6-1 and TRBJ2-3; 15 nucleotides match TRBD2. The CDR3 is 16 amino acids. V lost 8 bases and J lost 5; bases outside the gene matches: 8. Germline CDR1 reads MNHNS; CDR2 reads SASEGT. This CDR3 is CASGRGLAGGKDTQYF. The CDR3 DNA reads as TGTGCCAGCGGCCGGGGACTAGCGGGGGGCAAAGATACGCAGTATTTT.

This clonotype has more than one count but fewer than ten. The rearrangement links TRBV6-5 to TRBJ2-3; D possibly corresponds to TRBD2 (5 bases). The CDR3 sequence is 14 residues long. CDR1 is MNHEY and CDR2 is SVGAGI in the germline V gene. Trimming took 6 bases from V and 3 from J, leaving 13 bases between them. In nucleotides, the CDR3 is TGTGCCAGCAGCTACGAGGGTCGGACAGATACGCAGTATTTT. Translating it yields CASSYEGRTDTQYF.

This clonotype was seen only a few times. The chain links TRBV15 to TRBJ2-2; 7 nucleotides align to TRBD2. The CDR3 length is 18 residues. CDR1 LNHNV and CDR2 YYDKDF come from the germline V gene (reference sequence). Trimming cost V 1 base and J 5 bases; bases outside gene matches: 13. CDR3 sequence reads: CATSRAHGLEGWTGELFF. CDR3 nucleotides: TGTGCCACCAGCAGAGCCCACGGACTAGAAGGTTGGACCGGGGAGCTGTTTTTT.

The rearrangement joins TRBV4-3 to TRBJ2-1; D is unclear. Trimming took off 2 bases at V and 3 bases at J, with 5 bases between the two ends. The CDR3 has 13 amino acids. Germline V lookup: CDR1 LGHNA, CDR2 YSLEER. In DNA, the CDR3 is TGCGCCAGCAGCCAACAGCACTACAATGAGCAGTTCTTC. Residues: CASSQQHYNEQFF.

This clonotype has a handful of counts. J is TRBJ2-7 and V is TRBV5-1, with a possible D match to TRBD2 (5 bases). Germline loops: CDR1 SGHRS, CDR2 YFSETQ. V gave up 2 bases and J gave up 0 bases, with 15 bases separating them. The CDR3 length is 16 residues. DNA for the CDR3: TGCGCCAGCAGCTTCCGGACTCAAACCCTCTCCTACGAGCAGTACTTC. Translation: CASSFRTQTLSYEQYF.

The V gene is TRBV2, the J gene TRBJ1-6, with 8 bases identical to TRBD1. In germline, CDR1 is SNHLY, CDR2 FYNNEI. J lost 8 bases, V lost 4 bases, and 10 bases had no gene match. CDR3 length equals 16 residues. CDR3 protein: CASSAPWTGRDSPLHF. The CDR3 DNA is TGTGCCAGCAGTGCGCCTTGGACAGGGAGGGATTCACCCCTCCACTTT.

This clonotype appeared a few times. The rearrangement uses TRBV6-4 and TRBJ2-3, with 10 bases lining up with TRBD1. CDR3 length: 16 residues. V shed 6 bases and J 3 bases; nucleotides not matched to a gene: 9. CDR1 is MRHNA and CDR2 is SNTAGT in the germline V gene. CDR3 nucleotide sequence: TGTGCCAGCAGCGATAAAGGGACAGGGGAGACAGATACGCAGTATTTT. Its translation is CASSDKGTGETDTQYF.

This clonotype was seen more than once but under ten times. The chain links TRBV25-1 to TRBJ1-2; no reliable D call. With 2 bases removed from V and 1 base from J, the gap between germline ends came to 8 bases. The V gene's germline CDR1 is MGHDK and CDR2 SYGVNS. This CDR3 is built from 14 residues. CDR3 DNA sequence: TGTGCCAGCAGTGAACCAGGCAGTAACTATGGCTACACCTTC. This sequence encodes CASSEPGSNYGYTF.

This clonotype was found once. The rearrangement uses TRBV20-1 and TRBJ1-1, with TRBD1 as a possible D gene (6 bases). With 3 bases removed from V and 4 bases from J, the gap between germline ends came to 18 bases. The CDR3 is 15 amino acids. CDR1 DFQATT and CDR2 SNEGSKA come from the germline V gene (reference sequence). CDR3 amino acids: CSASRGGPVPTEAFF. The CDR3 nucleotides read TGCAGTGCTAGTAGGGGGGGACCAGTGCCCACTGAAGCTTTCTTT.

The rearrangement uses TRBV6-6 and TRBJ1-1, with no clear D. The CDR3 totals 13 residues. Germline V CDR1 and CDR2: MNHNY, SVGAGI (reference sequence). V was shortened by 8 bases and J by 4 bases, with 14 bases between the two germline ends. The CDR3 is CASGDQVVTEAFF. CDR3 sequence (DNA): TGTGCCAGCGGTGATCAGGTGGTCACTGAAGCTTTCTTT.

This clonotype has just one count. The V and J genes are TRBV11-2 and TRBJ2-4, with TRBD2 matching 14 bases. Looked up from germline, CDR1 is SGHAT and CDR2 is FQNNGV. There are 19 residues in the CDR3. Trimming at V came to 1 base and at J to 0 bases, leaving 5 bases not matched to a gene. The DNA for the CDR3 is TGTGCCAGCAGCTTAGTAATTGGACTAGCGGGGGGAGCCAAAAACATTCAGTACTTC. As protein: CASSLVIGLAGGAKNIQYF.